The 9 T cell receptor beta chains listed next were all sequenced from one sample in a study of Graves' ophthalmopathy and Graves' hyperthyroidism. As the template, RNA transcripts were used to amplify TCR beta CDR3 regions. The first-round RT-PCR employed HTBI primers together with the Qiagen OneStep RT-PCR kit. A multiplex PCR was then performed as the second round. MiXCR, run by TCRdb on the multiplex PCR reads, gives a single entry per CDR3 protein. The data show about 700,000 distinct CDR3 sequences, roughly 40% seen once. The sample consisted of peripheral blood. These receptors came from an adult man with Graves' ophthalmopathy.

J is TRBJ2-5 and V is TRBV5-1; no clear D gene. CDR1 is SGHRS, CDR2 YFSETQ, per germline. Trimming took 2 bases from V and 5 from J, leaving 13 bases between them. The CDR3 has 14 amino acids. The DNA for the CDR3 is TGCGCCAGCAGCTTAGGGCAGTCCCCCGAGACCCAGTACTTC. The encoded protein is CASSLGQSPETQYF.

The rearrangement links TRBV2 to TRBJ2-5; TRBD2 matches at 10 bases. The CDR3 runs 15 residues. The V gene end was trimmed by 6 bases and the J gene end by 6 bases; junction bases not matched to a gene: 10. Germline V gene data show CDR1 as SNHLY and CDR2 as FYNNEI. The CDR3 DNA is TGTGCCAGCAGCTTAGAAGCGGGGGGGGGGAAGACCCAGTACTTC. The encoded protein is CASSLEAGGGKTQYF.

About this clonotype itself: The junction departs from the called germline gene at one end, perhaps through a read error. The V and J genes are TRBV10-3 and TRBJ1-5; the D gene is possibly TRBD1 (6 bases). CDR1 ENHRY and CDR2 SYGVKD come from the germline V gene. The CDR3 is 16 residues long. The CDR3 loop is CAISGLQGESNQPRHF. In DNA form, the CDR3 reads TGTGCCATCAGCGGTTTACAGGGTGAAAGCAATCAGCCCCGGCATTTT.

The gene calls are TRBV10-3 and TRBJ1-2; D is uncertain. This CDR3 comprises 15 residues. Trimming left V 0 bases short and J 3 bases short, with 11 bases between. Germline V CDR1 and CDR2: ENHRY, SYGVKD. The CDR3 protein is CAISESPNSYYGYTF. CDR3 nucleotides: TGTGCCATCAGTGAGTCCCCAAACAGCTACTATGGCTACACCTTC.

The chain employs TRBV7-3 and TRBJ2-7; 12 bases line up with TRBD2. V lost 4 bases, J lost 2 bases, and 6 bases stayed unmatched. Germline V gene data show CDR1 as SGHTA and CDR2 as FQGTGA. There are 16 residues in the CDR3. CDR3 amino acids: CASSSGTSGPPYEQYF. The DNA of the CDR3 is TGTGCCAGCAGCTCCGGGACTAGCGGGCCCCCCTACGAGCAGTACTTC.

A note on this clonotype: A junction end diverges from the germline sequence, so it may reflect a read error. This sequence joins TRBV15 and TRBJ1-2, with TRBD1 matching over 7 bases. Germline lookup yields CDR1 LNHNV and CDR2 YYDKDF (reference sequence). The CDR3 has 15 amino acids. The CDR3 DNA follows: TGTGCCACCGGCAGAGGGACAGACAAGAACTATGGCTACACCTTC. Encoded protein: CATGRGTDKNYGYTF.

This clonotype has just one count. The rearrangement uses TRBV7-2 and TRBJ2-5; 11 bases are a match to TRBD2. Trimming at V came to 5 bases and at J to 2 bases, leaving 10 bases not matched to a gene. CDR1 SGHTA and CDR2 FQGNSA come from the germline V gene. This CDR3 has 17 amino acids. CDR3 protein: CASSPVGTSGRQETQYF. CDR3 in DNA: TGTGCCAGCAGCCCCGTCGGGACTAGCGGTAGACAAGAGACCCAGTACTTC.

This clonotype was detected many times. The CDR3 reads CSVDRGLKGGYTF. The CDR3 DNA sequence: TGCAGCGTAGACAGGGGGCTTAAGGGTGGCTACACCTTC. The J gene is TRBJ1-2, the V gene TRBV29-1; 10 bases line up with TRBD1. The CDR3 runs to 13 residues. Looked up from germline, CDR1 is SQVTM and CDR2 is ANQGSEA. Unmatched junction bases numbered 8, after V lost 6 bases and J lost 7 bases.

This clonotype appeared many times. The rearrangement joins TRBV6-5 to TRBJ2-5, with 7 bases identical to TRBD1. This CDR3 has 14 amino acids. The junction had 4 bases not matched to a gene; V was cut back by 6 bases and J by 0 bases. Germline assignment: CDR1 MNHEY and CDR2 SVGAGI. Here the CDR3 DNA reads TGTGCCAGCAGGATTGACAGGGACCAAGAGACCCAGTACTTC. Protein sequence: CASRIDRDQETQYF.